This passage covers 8 T cell receptor beta chains from one sample sequenced in a study of cytomegalovirus exposure and HLA in healthy donors. Use of 60 Vbeta and 13 Jbeta primers characterized the PCR. Only in-frame clones appear in the TCRdb table, and some are missing; sequencing was by immunoSEQ multiplex PCR. The sample includes over 110,000 clones, roughly 75% of them seen just once. Sequencing was carried out using PBMCs. The origin of the receptors is a female donor in good health and CMV-seronegative.

This sequence joins TRBV5-4 and TRBJ1-2; unclear D gene. The V and J ends lost 0 bases and 6 bases respectively, with 18 bases between them. This CDR3 is 16 amino acids long. Germline V gene lookup returns CDR1 SGHNT and CDR2 YYREEE (reference sequence). CDR3 in DNA: TGTGCCAGCAGCTTGGGGAAGCACCCGAGGGATCATGGCTACACCTTC. This sequence encodes CASSLGKHPRDHGYTF.

A single count supports this clone. The chain joins TRBV13 to TRBJ2-5, with 11 positions matching TRBD2. J gave up 7 bases and V 5 bases, and 6 bases lay outside the gene matches. The CDR3 sequence is 14 residues long. The germline V gene has CDR1 PRHDT and CDR2 FYEKMQ (reference sequence). Here the CDR3 reads CASSLLAGGGTQYF. The CDR3 DNA reads as TGTGCCAGCAGCCTCCTAGCGGGAGGAGGGACCCAGTACTTC.

The chain links TRBV11-3 to TRBJ2-1; perhaps TRBD1 as D (5 bases). Germline CDR1 and CDR2: SGHNT and YENEEA. The CDR3 has 12 amino acids. V lost 4 bases and J lost 10, with 11 bases in between. CDR3 residues: CASSSLGEEQFF. DNA for the CDR3: TGTGCCAGCAGCTCGTTAGGGGAAGAGCAGTTCTTC. Looking up the rest from reference TRBV11-3 and TRBJ2-1 gives the full variable domain: EAGVVQSPRYKIIEKKQPVAFWCNPISGHNTLYWYLQNLGQGPELLIRYENEEAVDDSQLPKDRFSAERLKGVDSTLKIQPAELGDSAVYLCASSSLGEEQFFGPGTRLTVL.

The chain combines TRBV10-3 with TRBJ2-7; 7 nucleotides line up with TRBD2. Germline CDR1 and CDR2: ENHRY and SYGVKD. J gave up 1 base and V 3 bases, and 12 bases lay outside the gene matches. This CDR3 has 17 amino acids. CDR3 nucleotides: TGTGCCATCAGTGAAATTTTTGGGGCTAGCGGATCCTACGAGCAGTACTTC. This encodes CAISEIFGASGSYEQYF.

V is TRBV2 and J is TRBJ2-5; 7 bases are shared with TRBD2. The germline CDR1 and CDR2 sequences are SNHLY and FYNNEI. Germline trimming cut 6 bases from V and 4 bases from J; bases unmatched to any gene: 5. This CDR3 is built from 13 residues. The CDR3 is CASRRDYLETQYF. The CDR3 DNA reads TGTGCCAGCAGGCGGGACTATCTAGAGACCCAGTACTTC.

The rearrangement links TRBV9 to TRBJ2-1; 14 bases map to TRBD2. CDR1 SGDLS and CDR2 YYNGEE come from the germline V gene. Germline trimming cut 4 bases from V and 5 bases from J; bases unmatched to any gene: 5. This CDR3 region has 16 residues. Here the CDR3 DNA reads TGTGCCAGCAGCCCCTGGGGACTAGCGGGAGACAATGAGCAGTTCTTC. This sequence encodes CASSPWGLAGDNEQFF.

The rearrangement uses TRBV5-1 and TRBJ2-7; no clear D gene. V was trimmed by 4 bases and J by 2 bases, leaving 13 bases between them. The CDR3 runs to 14 residues. Germline V lookup: CDR1 SGHRS, CDR2 YFSETQ. In nucleotides, the CDR3 is TGCGCCAGCAGCCCTGATGGCTCCGCCTACGAGCAGTACTTC. Residues: CASSPDGSAYEQYF.

This chain connects TRBV27 to TRBJ2-7; 7 nucleotides align to TRBD1. Germline-derived CDR1 and CDR2 are MNHEY and SMNVEV (reference sequence). The V and J ends lost 5 bases and 7 bases, in that order; junction bases with no gene match: 11. The CDR3 spans 14 residues. The CDR3 region is CASSTRQGLGEQYF. The CDR3 region has the DNA TGTGCCAGCAGTACCAGACAGGGCCTCGGGGAGCAGTACTTC.